The source of this T cell receptor (beta chain) is a study of shared clonotypes between healthy human individuals. Of note for this clone: What it binds is not known.

The CDR3 is 15 amino acids. The V end was cut by 3 bases, the J end by 0 bases, with 12 bases between. The germline V gene has CDR1 SGHNT and CDR2 YYREEE (reference sequence). Study-level results: The generation probabilities recorded for non-shared clonotypes fell below those of clonotypes shared by all four donors.

CD45RO-negative, CCR7-selected cells formed the naive CD8 fraction, which excluded terminally differentiated effector memory CD45RA+ cells. Approximately 210 ng DNA, tens of thousands of T cell genomes, went into each sorted-subset replicate PCR. This table comes from immunoSEQ multiplex PCR, and its TCRdb copy is limited to in-frame clones, with some not included. Among millions of clones, about 95% were seen once, and the ten largest hold 0.9% to 1.3%. Sequencing used naive CD8+ T cells sorted from blood. The TCR was taken from a man younger than 30 in good health. The gene calls are TRBV5-4 and TRBJ1-2, with a tentative D call TRBD1 (6 bases). The CDR3 protein is CASSYQGNANYGYTF. CDR3 nucleotides: TGTGCCAGCAGCTATCAGGGGAACGCTAACTATGGCTACACCTTC.